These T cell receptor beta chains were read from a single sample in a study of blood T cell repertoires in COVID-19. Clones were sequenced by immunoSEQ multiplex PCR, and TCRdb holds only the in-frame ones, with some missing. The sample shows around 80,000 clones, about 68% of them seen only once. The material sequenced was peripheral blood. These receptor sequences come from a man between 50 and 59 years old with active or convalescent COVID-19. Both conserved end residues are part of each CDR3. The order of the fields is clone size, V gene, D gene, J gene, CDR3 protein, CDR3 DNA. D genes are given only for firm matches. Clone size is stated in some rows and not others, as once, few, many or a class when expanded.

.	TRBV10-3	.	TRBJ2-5	CAISDLRSQETQYF	TGTGCCATCAGTGATTTACGGAGCCAAGAGACCCAGTACTTC
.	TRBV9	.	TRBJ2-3	CASSVAHRATDTQYF	TGTGCCAGCAGCGTAGCCCACAGGGCCACAGATACGCAGTATTTT
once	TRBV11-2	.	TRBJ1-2	CASSLGRFYGYTF	TGTGCCAGCAGCTTAGGCAGATTCTATGGCTACACCTTC
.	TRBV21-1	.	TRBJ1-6	CASARDRAHSPLHF	TGTGCCAGCGCCCGGGACAGGGCCCATTCACCCCTCCACTTT
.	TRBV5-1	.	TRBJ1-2	CASADGANYGYTF	TGCGCCAGCGCTGATGGGGCGAACTATGGCTACACCTTC
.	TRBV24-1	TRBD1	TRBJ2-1	CATSGPDRGSYNEQFF	TGTGCCACCAGTGGACCCGACAGGGGAAGCTACAATGAGCAGTTCTTC
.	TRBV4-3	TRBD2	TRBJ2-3	CASSQASGGADTQYF	TGCGCCAGCAGCCAAGCTAGCGGGGGGGCAGATACGCAGTATTTT
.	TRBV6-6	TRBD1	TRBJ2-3	CASSRGTGGTPGTDTQYF	TGTGCCAGCAGTCGCGGGACAGGGGGAACGCCGGGCACAGATACGCAGTATTTT
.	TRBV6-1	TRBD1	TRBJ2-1	CASSERGTGQGFREQFF	TGTGCCAGCAGTGAGAGGGGGACGGGACAGGGTTTCAGAGAGCAGTTCTTC
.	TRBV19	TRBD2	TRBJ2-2	CASIGTINTGELFF	TGTGCCAGTATCGGGACTATTAACACCGGGGAGCTGTTTTTT
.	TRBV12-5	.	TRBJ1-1	CASGLTVDTEAFF	TGTGCTAGTGGTCTGACAGTAGACACTGAAGCTTTCTTT
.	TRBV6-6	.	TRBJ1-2	CASRGQLYGYTF	TGTGCCAGCAGGGGGCAGCTATATGGCTACACCTTC
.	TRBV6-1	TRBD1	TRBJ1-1	CASSDRQGRTTEAFF	TGTGCCAGCAGCGACCGACAGGGAAGGACCACTGAAGCTTTCTTT
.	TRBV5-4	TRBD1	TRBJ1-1	CASSLGQGARLNTEAFF	TGTGCCAGCAGCTTGGGACAGGGGGCGCGATTGAACACTGAAGCTTTCTTT
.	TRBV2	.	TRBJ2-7	CASSGYEPYEQYF	TGTGCCAGCAGTGGGTATGAGCCCTACGAGCAGTACTTC
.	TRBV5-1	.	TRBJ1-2	CASSPRVMTDNYGYTF	TGCGCCAGCAGCCCAAGAGTTATGACAGACAACTATGGCTACACCTTC
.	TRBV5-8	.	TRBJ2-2	CASSFWNTGELFF	TGTGCCAGCAGCTTCTGGAACACCGGGGAGCTGTTTTTT
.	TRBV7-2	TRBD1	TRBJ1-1	CASRLAGGSTEAFF	TGTGCCAGCAGGCTGGCAGGGGGCTCCACTGAAGCTTTCTTT
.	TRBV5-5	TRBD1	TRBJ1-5	CASRGTDNQPQHF	TGTGCCAGCAGAGGGACAGATAATCAGCCCCAGCATTTT
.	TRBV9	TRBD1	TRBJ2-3	CASSVDRGERTDTQYF	TGTGCCAGCAGCGTAGACAGGGGGGAACGAACAGATACGCAGTATTTT
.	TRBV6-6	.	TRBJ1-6	CASSSEDSPLHF	TGTGCCAGCAGTTCAGAAGATTCACCCCTCCACTTT
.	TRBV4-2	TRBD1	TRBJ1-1	CASSQTGAPTEAFF	TGTGCCAGCAGCCAAACAGGGGCCCCCACTGAAGCTTTCTTT
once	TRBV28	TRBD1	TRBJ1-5	CASSFPGQGQPQHF	TGTGCCAGCAGTTTCCCGGGACAGGGACAGCCCCAGCATTTT
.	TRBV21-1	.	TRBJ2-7	CASSIPGFSYEQYF	TGTGCCAGCAGCATCCCGGGGTTCTCCTACGAGCAGTACTTC
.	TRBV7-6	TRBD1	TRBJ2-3	CASSKAGRGFEQYF	TGTGCCAGCAGCAAGGCGGGCAGGGGGTTTGAGCAGTATTTT
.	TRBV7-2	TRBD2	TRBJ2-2	CASSSHLAGVTGELFF	TGTGCCAGCAGCTCTCATCTAGCGGGGGTCACCGGGGAGCTGTTTTTT
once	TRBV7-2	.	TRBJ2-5	CASSLSGSQETQYF	TGTGCCAGCAGCTTAAGCGGGTCCCAAGAGACCCAGTACTTC
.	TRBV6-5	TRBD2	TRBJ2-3	CASSRAGGADTQYF	TGTGCCAGCAGCCGAGCCGGGGGGGCAGATACGCAGTATTTT
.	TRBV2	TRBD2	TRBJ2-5	CASLGGGGYQETQYF	TGTGCCAGCCTCGGGGGCGGGGGGTACCAAGAGACCCAGTACTTC
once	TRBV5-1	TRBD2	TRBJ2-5	CASSSAAGGRQETQYF	TGCGCCAGCAGCTCTGCTGCGGGGGGGAGGCAAGAGACCCAGTACTTC
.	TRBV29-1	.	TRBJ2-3	CSVAAGAPDTQYF	TGCAGCGTTGCGGCGGGGGCCCCTGATACGCAGTATTTT
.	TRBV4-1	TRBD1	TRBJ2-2	CASSQDWVTGTRPNTGELFF	TGCGCCAGCAGCCAAGATTGGGTGACAGGGACCCGACCGAACACCGGGGAGCTGTTTTTT
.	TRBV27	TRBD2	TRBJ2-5	CASSLTASGGPSGETQYF	TGTGCCAGCAGCTTAACCGCTAGCGGGGGACCTAGTGGAGAGACCCAGTACTTC
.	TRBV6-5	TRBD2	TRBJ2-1	CASSYSAGGQGEQFF	TGTGCCAGCAGTTACTCGGCGGGGGGGCAGGGTGAGCAGTTCTTC
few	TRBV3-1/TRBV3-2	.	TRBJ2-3	CASSQGSSQGTQYF	TGTGCCAGCAGCCAAGGGTCCTCCCAGGGTACGCAGTATTTT
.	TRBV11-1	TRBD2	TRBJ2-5	CASSSRTSGGSETQYF	TGTGCCAGCAGCTCTCGGACTAGCGGGGGCTCGGAGACCCAGTACTTC
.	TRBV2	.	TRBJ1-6	CASSDSLTATNSPLHF	TGTGCCAGCAGTGATTCCTTGACAGCCACCAATTCACCCCTCCACTTT
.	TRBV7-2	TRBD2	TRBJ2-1	CASRTTGTSGGPPPFF	TGTGCCAGCAGGACGACCGGGACTAGCGGGGGCCCCCCCCCGTTCTTC
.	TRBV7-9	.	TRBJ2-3	CASSLAAAVRQYF	TGTGCCAGCAGCTTAGCGGCGGCGGTCCGGCAGTATTTT
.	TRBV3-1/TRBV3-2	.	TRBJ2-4	CASSQEVGGAKNIQYF	TGTGCCAGCAGCCAAGAAGTCGGGGGAGCCAAAAACATTCAGTACTTC
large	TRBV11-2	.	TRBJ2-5	CASSGVGRGDQETQYF	TGTGCCAGCAGCGGGGTAGGGCGGGGTGATCAAGAGACCCAGTACTTC
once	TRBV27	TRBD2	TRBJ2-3	CASSLWSSGGPITQYF	TGTGCCAGCAGTTTATGGTCTAGCGGGGGACCTATTACGCAGTATTTT
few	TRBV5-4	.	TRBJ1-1	CASSRTAQTEAFF	TGTGCCAGCAGCCGCACCGCCCAGACTGAAGCTTTCTTT
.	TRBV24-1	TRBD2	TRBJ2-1	CATATSVSYNEQFF	TGTGCCACCGCTACTAGCGTCTCCTACAATGAGCAGTTCTTC
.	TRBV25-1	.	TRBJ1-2	CASSEAGRVLSGYTF	TGTGCCAGCAGTGAAGCCGGCAGGGTATTATCTGGCTACACCTTC
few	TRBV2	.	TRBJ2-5	CASSPIAGETQYF	TGTGCCAGCAGTCCTATAGCCGGGGAGACCCAGTACTTC
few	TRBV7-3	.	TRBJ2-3	CASSLGGNTDTQYF	TGTGCCAGCAGCTTAGGAGGCAACACAGATACGCAGTATTTT
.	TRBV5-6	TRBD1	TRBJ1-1	CASSSYRGSDTEAFF	TGTGCCAGCAGCTCCTACAGGGGATCGGACACTGAAGCTTTCTTT
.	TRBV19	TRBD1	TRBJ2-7	CASSTSTGGGYEQYF	TGTGCCAGTAGTACCTCGACAGGGGGCGGCTACGAGCAGTACTTC
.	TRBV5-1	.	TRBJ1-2	CASSLVMSSGYTF	TGCGCCAGCAGCTTGGTCATGTCAAGCGGCTACACCTTC
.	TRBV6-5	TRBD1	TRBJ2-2	CASSRQGPLSGELFF	TGTGCCAGCTCCCGACAGGGGCCACTTTCCGGGGAGCTGTTTTTT
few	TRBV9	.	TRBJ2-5	CASSLTREETQYF	TGTGCCAGCAGCCTTACTAGAGAAGAGACCCAGTACTTC
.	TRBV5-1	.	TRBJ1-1	CASSSEPQGSNTEAFF	TGCGCCAGCAGCTCCGAACCACAGGGTTCGAACACTGAAGCTTTCTTT
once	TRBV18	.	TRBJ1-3	CASSPPYAGGPGNTIYF	TGTGCCAGCTCACCACCTTATGCGGGAGGGCCTGGAAACACCATATATTTT
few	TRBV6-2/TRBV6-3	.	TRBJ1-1	CASSHMNTEAFF	TGTGCCAGCAGCCACATGAACACTGAAGCTTTCTTT